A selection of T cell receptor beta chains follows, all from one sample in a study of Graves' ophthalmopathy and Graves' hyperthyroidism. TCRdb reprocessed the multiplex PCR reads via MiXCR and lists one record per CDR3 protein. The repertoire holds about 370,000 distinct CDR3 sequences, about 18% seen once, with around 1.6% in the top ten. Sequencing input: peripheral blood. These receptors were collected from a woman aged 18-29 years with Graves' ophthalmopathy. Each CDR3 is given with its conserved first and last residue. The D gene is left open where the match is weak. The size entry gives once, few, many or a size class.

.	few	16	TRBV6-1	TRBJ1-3	CASSRSIQDSGNTIYF	TGTGCCAGCAGTAGAAGCATACAGGACTCTGGAAACACCATATATTTT
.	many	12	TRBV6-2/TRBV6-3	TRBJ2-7	CASTHLPYEQYF	TGTGCCAGCACCCACCTCCCCTACGAGCAGTACTTC
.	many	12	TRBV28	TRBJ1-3	CASRQGGNTIYF	TGTGCCAGCAGACAGGGTGGAAACACCATATATTTT
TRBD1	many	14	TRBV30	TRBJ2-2	CAWKRGRNTGELFF	TGTGCCTGGAAAAGGGGGCGAAACACCGGGGAGCTGTTTTTT
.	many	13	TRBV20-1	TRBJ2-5	CSANRGSLETQYF	TGCAGTGCCAATCGGGGCTCCCTAGAGACCCAGTACTTC
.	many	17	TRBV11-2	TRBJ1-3	CASSSWETGPSGNTIYF	TGTGCCAGCAGCTCCTGGGAGACGGGGCCATCTGGAAACACCATATATTTT
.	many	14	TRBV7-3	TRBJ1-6	CASSLGVGNSPLHF	TGTGCCAGCAGCTTAGGGGTGGGGAACTCACCCCTCCACTTT
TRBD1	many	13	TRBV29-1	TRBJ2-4	CSVEGQGPHIQYF	TGCAGCGTTGAAGGACAGGGTCCACACATTCAGTACTTC
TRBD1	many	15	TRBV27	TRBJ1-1	CASSTLQGMNTEAFF	TGTGCCAGCAGTACATTACAGGGGATGAACACTGAAGCTTTCTTT
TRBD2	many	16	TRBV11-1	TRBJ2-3	CASSRKTSGSTDTQYF	TGTGCCAGCAGCCGGAAAACTAGCGGGAGCACAGATACGCAGTATTTT
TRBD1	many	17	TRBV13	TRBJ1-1	CASSQTTGTGLNTEAFF	TGTGCCAGCAGCCAAACGACCGGGACAGGGTTGAACACTGAAGCTTTCTTT
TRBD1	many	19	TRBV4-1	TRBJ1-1	CASSQEFGTGVLMNTEAFF	TGCGCCAGCAGCCAAGAGTTTGGGACAGGAGTTCTGATGAACACTGAAGCTTTCTTT
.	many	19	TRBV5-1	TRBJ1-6	CASSLGFGARQGGDSPLHF	TGCGCCAGCAGCTTGGGGTTTGGCGCTCGGCAGGGTGGTGATTCACCCCTCCACTTT
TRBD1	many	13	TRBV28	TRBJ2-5	CASRAQGNETQYF	TGTGCCAGCAGGGCACAGGGGAACGAGACCCAGTACTTC
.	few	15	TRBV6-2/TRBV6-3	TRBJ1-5	CASRGAEGYNQPQHF	TGTGCCAGCAGGGGGGCGGAGGGTTACAATCAGCCCCAGCATTTT